This TCR beta chain comes out of a study of T cell responses to AZD1222 COVID-19 vaccine. V lost 0 bases and J 6 bases, leaving 15 bases between the germline ends. Germline V gives CDR1 WSHSY, CDR2 SAAADI. The CDR3 consists of 15 residues. A single count supports this clone. Its matching antigen is unknown. TCRdb's copy holds only in-frame clones and misses some; the assay was immunoSEQ multiplex PCR. There are roughly 150,000 clones in the sample; about 93% occur only once, and about 5.1% lies in the top ten. Study observations and caveats: Baseline antibody screening turned up just a handful of seropositive AZD1222 recipients. An increase in Spike-specific TCR breadth and depth was observed after two AZD1222 doses.

This clonotype was sampled from an adult in good health. This material consisted of peripheral blood, taken on day 0 of AZD1222 vaccination. The chain recombines TRBV10-2 with TRBJ2-7; D is possibly TRBD1 (6 bases). The CDR3 DNA reads as TGCGCCAGCAGTGAGTCGAATAGGGGGAACGTCGAGCAGTACTTC. Protein: CASSESNRGNVEQYF.